This T cell receptor beta chain was retrieved from a study of T-cell memory formation after mild COVID-19. Trimming removed 7 bases from V and 6 bases from J; junction bases left unmatched: 17. CDR1 is MNHEY and CDR2 is SVGAGI in the germline V gene. This CDR3 has 17 residues. Via MiXCR, TCRdb re-called the 5' RACE reads, giving one row per CDR3 protein. The sample has roughly 610,000 distinct CDR3 sequences, 17% seen once. In its sample, this clonotype was seen a few times. Sequences were obtained from PBMCs or a T cell subset sorted from them (not recorded which). The chain uses TRBV6-5 and TRBJ2-1, with 8 bases aligning to TRBD1. The clonotype comes from an adult woman who had mild COVID-19 (a few samples of this study predate the infection). Cell type and time point are not known. This CDR3 is CASNILNRDRFINEQFF. In DNA form, the CDR3 reads TGTGCCAGCAACATACTGAACCGGGACAGGTTCATCAATGAGCAGTTCTTC.